This TCR beta chain was identified during a study of T-cell reconstitution after alpha-beta-depleted transplantation in children. A TCRbeta library incorporating unique molecular identifiers was prepared. TCRdb recomputed calls from the PCR reads with MiXCR, one row per CDR3 protein. The table lists 300,000 to 400,000 distinct CDR3 sequences, less than 15% of them singletons. V gave up 0 bases and J gave up 0 bases, with 9 bases separating them. Germline V gives CDR1 SGHRS, CDR2 YFSETQ. This CDR3 comprises 15 residues. This clonotype was recorded many times. This clonotype was sampled from a human donor who donated a stem cell graft to a child with Fanconi anemia. The genes are TRBV5-1 and TRBJ1-1; D is unresolved. The sequencing used PBMCs, collected from the stem cell graft. The CDR3 DNA is TGCGCCAGCAGCTTGGCCTCGAATTTGAACACTGAAGCTTTCTTT. As protein: CASSLASNLNTEAFF.